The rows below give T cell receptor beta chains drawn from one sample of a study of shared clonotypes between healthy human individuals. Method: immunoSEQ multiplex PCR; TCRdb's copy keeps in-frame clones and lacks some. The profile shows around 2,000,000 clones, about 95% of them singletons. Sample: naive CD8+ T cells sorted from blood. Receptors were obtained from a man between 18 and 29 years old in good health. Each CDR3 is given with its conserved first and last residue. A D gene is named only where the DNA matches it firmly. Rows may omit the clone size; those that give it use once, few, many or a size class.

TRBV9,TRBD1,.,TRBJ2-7,TGTGCCAGTGGAGCCACCGACAGGGAATCCGCCGAGCAGTACTTC,CASGATDRESAEQYF
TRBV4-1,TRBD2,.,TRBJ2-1,TGCGCCAGCAGAAAAGCCTGGCGGGGGGTGGAAAGCTCCTACAATGAGCAGTTCTTC,CASRKAWRGVESSYNEQFF
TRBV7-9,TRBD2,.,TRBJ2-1,TGTGCCAGCAGCTACCTCTTACTAGCGGGACCTTACAATGAGCAGTTCTTC,CASSYLLLAGPYNEQFF
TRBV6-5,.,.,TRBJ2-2,TGTGCCAGCAGCCTTGACAGGTCGACCGGGGAGCTGTTTTTT,CASSLDRSTGELFF
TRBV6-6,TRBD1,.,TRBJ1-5,TGTGCCGGCGACAGGGAGTGGGGTTGGCCCCAGCATTTT,CAGDREWGWPQHF
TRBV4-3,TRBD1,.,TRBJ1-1,TGCGCCAGCGGGCCCGGGACAGGGAACACTGAAGCTTTCTTT,CASGPGTGNTEAFF
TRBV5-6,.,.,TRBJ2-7,TGTGCCAGCAGCTTGGGAGTGGGCTCCTACGAGCAGTACTTC,CASSLGVGSYEQYF
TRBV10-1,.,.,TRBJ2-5,TGCGCCAGCAGTGACACGGAAGAGACCCAGTACTTC,CASSDTEETQYF
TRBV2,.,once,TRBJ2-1,TGTGCCAGCAGTGAGGACAGGGAGGGCTACAATGAGCAGTTCTTC,CASSEDREGYNEQFF
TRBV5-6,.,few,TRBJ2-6,TGTGCCAGCAGCTACGGCTCTGGGGCCAACGTCCTGACTTTC,CASSYGSGANVLTF
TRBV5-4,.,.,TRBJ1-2,TGTGCCAGCAGCTTCCACCCGAGTACAGGGAACTATGGCTACACCTTC,CASSFHPSTGNYGYTF
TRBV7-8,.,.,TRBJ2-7,TGTGCCAGCAGGCCGACGGACGCCTACGAGCAGTACTTC,CASRPTDAYEQYF
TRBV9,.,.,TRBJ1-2,TGTGCCAGCAGCGTAGGACGACAGGCCAACTATGGCTACACCTTC,CASSVGRQANYGYTF
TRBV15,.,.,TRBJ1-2,TGTGCCACCAGCAGCCCCGAAGGGGACTATGGCTACACCTTC,CATSSPEGDYGYTF
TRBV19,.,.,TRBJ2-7,TGTGCCAGTAGTATGGCCGGGGAGGAGCAGTACTTC,CASSMAGEEQYF
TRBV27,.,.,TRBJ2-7,TGTGCCAGCAGTTTAGGACCAACTTCCTACGAGCAGTACTTC,CASSLGPTSYEQYF
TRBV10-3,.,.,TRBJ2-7,TGTGCCATCGGGACTGATCCCTACGAGCAGTACTTC,CAIGTDPYEQYF
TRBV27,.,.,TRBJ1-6,TGTGCCAGCAGTTTAGGGTATAATTCACCCCTCCACTTT,CASSLGYNSPLHF
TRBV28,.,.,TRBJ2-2,TGTGCCAGCAGTTCCTGGACAGAGTCTTCGAACACCGGGGAGCTGTTTTTT,CASSSWTESSNTGELFF
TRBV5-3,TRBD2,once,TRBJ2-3,TGTGCCAGAAGGCGGACTAGCGGACAACCGAGACGAAGCACAGATACGCAGTATTTT,CARRRTSGQPRRSTDTQYF
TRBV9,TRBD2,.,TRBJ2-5,TGTGCCAGCAGCGTAGACGGGGGGGCGGAGACCCAGTACTTC,CASSVDGGAETQYF
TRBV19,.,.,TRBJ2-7,TGTGCCAGTAGTCCAGCGGTACGCTACGAGCAGTACTTC,CASSPAVRYEQYF
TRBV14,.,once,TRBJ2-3,TGTGCCAGCAGCCAACAGGTGGATCCTAGGGCAGATACGCAGTATTTT,CASSQQVDPRADTQYF
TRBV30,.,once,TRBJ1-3,TGTGCGGCGGACTCTGGAAACACCATATATTTT,CAADSGNTIYF
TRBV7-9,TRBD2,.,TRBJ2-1,TGTGCCAGCAGCCCGGACAGCGGGGGCAATGAGCAGTTCTTC,CASSPDSGGNEQFF
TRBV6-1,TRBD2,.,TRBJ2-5,TGTGCCAGCAGTGAACGGTCGAGAGCGGGAGTAAAAGAGACCCAGTACTTC,CASSERSRAGVKETQYF
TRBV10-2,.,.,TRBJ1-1,TGCGCCAGCAGTGAGTCCCAGCGTGAAGCTTTCTTT,CASSESQREAFF
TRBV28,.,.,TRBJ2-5,TGTGCCAGCAGTTACCTCGGTCTTGAGGTTCGATACCAAGAGACCCAGTACTTC,CASSYLGLEVRYQETQYF
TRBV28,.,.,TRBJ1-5,TGTGCCAGCAGTTTGGCAGGGCTCAATCAGCCCCAGCATTTT,CASSLAGLNQPQHF
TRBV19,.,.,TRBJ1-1,TGTGCCAGTAGTATAGGGGCAGGCTCCGAAGCTTTCTTT,CASSIGAGSEAFF
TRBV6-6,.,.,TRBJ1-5,TGTGCCAGCACCCTTTGGGGGGGCAATCAGCCCCAGCATTTT,CASTLWGGNQPQHF
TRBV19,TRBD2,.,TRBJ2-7,TGTGCCAGTACCCCAACGAGCGGGAGCGTCTACGAGCAGTACTTC,CASTPTSGSVYEQYF
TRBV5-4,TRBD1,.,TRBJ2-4,TGTGCCAGCAGCAAGCCGGGACAGGTAAACATTCAGTACTTC,CASSKPGQVNIQYF
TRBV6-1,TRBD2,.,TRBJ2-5,TGTGCCAGCGAACTAATAGCGGGAGGGGAAGAGACCCAGTACTTC,CASELIAGGEETQYF
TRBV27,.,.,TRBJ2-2,TGTGCCAGCAGTACCCTATACAGGGTTTCTAACACCGGGGAGCTGTTTTTT,CASSTLYRVSNTGELFF
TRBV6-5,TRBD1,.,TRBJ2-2,TGTGCCAGCACCTTCGACAGGGCGTACACCGGGGAGCTGTTTTTT,CASTFDRAYTGELFF
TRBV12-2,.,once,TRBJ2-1,TGTGCAAGTCGCTTAGAAGCGGGAGGCCACAATGAGCAGTTCTTC,CASRLEAGGHNEQFF
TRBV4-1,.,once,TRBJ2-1,TGCGCCAGCAGCCAGGATTCCTACAATGAGCAGTTCTTC,CASSQDSYNEQFF
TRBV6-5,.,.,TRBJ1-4,TGTGCCAGCAGGCGACTGACCGACCCAGATGAAAAACTGTTTTTT,CASRRLTDPDEKLFF
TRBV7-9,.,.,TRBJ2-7,TGTGCCAGCAGCCCCGCCAGGGGGAGGGAGTCACCCTACGAGCAGTACTTC,CASSPARGRESPYEQYF
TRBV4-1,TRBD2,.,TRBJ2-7,TGCGCCAGCAGCCGCATAGCGGGAGCGGGTTACGAGCAGTACTTC,CASSRIAGAGYEQYF
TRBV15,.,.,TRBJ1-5,TGTGCCACCAGCAGAGATAGGGCAGAACCCTATAGCAATCAGCCCCAGCATTTT,CATSRDRAEPYSNQPQHF
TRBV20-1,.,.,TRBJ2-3,TGCAGTGCGGAAAGCACAGATACGCAGTATTTT,CSAESTDTQYF
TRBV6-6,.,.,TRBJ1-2,TGTGCCAGCACCGCGGGGGGGTTCGACTATGGCTACACCTTC,CASTAGGFDYGYTF
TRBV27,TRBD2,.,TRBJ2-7,TGTGCCAGCAGGGTTGGGACTAGTACCTACGAGCAGTACTTC,CASRVGTSTYEQYF
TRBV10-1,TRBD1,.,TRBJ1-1,TGCGCCAGCAGGGGGGACAGGGGGACTGAAGCTTTCTTT,CASRGDRGTEAFF
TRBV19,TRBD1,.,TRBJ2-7,TGTGCCAGTAGCGACAGGGAAGGGGACTACGAGCAGTACTTC,CASSDREGDYEQYF
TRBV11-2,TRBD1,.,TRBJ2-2,TGTGCCAGCAGCTTAAACTCAGGGGGTCCCAACACCGGGGAGCTGTTTTTT,CASSLNSGGPNTGELFF